This T cell receptor beta chain originates from a study of identifying expanded T cells in peripheral blood. Findings and caveats of the study: Roughly 1.2 clones differed between technical replicates, versus about 15 and 19 over time.

Clones were sequenced by immunoSEQ multiplex PCR, and TCRdb holds only the in-frame ones, with some missing. The data show approximately 83,000 clones, 70% to 90% seen once. Details on this clone: Its matching antigen is unknown.

CDR1 is MNHEY and CDR2 is SVGAGI in the germline V gene. The CDR3 sequence is 13 residues long. The ends were cut back, 3 bases at V and 7 bases at J, with 12 bases in the middle. This TCR was recovered from a person aged 18-70 years in good health. This rearrangement joins TRBV6-5 to TRBJ1-2, with D possibly matching TRBD1 (5 bases). Sequencing input: blood. CDR3 loop: CASSYQGKVGYTF. As DNA, the CDR3 is TGTGCCAGCAGTTATCAGGGCAAGGTTGGCTACACCTTC.